Below, 8 T cell receptor beta chains from the same sample are listed, as sequenced in a study of cytomegalovirus exposure and HLA in healthy donors. PCR involved 60 Vbeta and 13 Jbeta primers. Sequencing was performed with immunoSEQ multiplex PCR; in TCRdb, only in-frame clones are kept and a portion is missing. The profile shows around 36,000 clones, roughly 76% of them singletons. Input material: PBMCs. Source of these receptors: a woman aged 40 to 50 in good health and CMV-seronegative.

The CDR3 nucleotides read TGTGCCAGCAGAAACACAGGGGCGGAGAATTCACCCCTCCACTTT. This translates into CASRNTGAENSPLHF. The rearrangement uses TRBV27 and TRBJ1-6, with 7 nucleotides matching TRBD1. This CDR3 spans 15 amino acids. With V trimmed by 6 bases and J by 7 bases, 9 bases remained unmatched. Germline CDR1 MNHEY, CDR2 SMNVEV (reference sequence).

This clone came up once. CDR3 DNA: TGTGCCAGCAGCGTGGGAGGGGGTAGGAATCAGCCCCAGCATTTT. Protein sequence: CASSVGGGRNQPQHF. The genes are TRBV9 and TRBJ1-5; a weak D match, TRBD1 (6 bases). V was cut by 2 bases and J by 4 bases, with 13 bases left in between. Germline values: CDR1 SGDLS, CDR2 YYNGEE. This CDR3 contains 15 residues.

The J gene is TRBJ2-5, the V gene TRBV19; perhaps TRBD2 as D (6 bases). Germline assignment: CDR1 LNHDA and CDR2 SQIVND (reference sequence). Trimming left V 5 bases short and J 3 bases short, with 13 bases between. There are 14 residues in the CDR3. In DNA, the CDR3 is TGTGCCAGTAGTTTCTCGGGAGAAGAAGAGACCCAGTACTTC. Translated, it gives CASSFSGEEETQYF.

This clone turned up a few times. V is TRBV15 and J is TRBJ2-3; a weak D match, TRBD2 (5 bases). The CDR3 is made up of 15 amino acids. Germline assignment: CDR1 LNHNV and CDR2 YYDKDF (reference sequence). The V and J ends lost 1 base and 0 bases respectively, with 8 bases between them. CDR3 in DNA: TGTGCCACCAGCAGAGGAGCGGCTAGCACAGATACGCAGTATTTT. This gives the protein CATSRGAASTDTQYF. Based on the CDR3 plus reference TRBV15 and TRBJ2-3, the full variable domain is DAMVIQNPRYQVTQFGKPVTLSCSQTLNHNVMYWYQQKSSQAPKLLFHYYDKDFNNEADTPDNFQSRRPNTSFCFLDIRSPGLGDTAMYLCATSRGAASTDTQYFGPGTRLTVL.

This clone has just one count. The chain employs TRBV2 and TRBJ1-4; 7 bases agree with TRBD1. Germline lookup yields CDR1 SNHLY and CDR2 FYNNEI. Unmatched junction bases numbered 8, after V lost 3 bases and J lost 7 bases. This CDR3 has 15 amino acids. CDR3 sequence: CASSDRRGSGEKLFF. CDR3 sequence (DNA): TGTGCCAGCAGTGATCGCAGGGGGAGCGGTGAAAAACTGTTTTTT.

Of note for this clone: The junction departs from the called germline gene at one end, perhaps through a read error. The chain links TRBV28 to TRBJ1-1, with 11 bases lining up with TRBD1. The CDR3 has 15 residues. CDR1 MDHEN and CDR2 SYDVKM come from the germline V gene. The CDR3 DNA reads as TGTGCCAGCAGTTCCGGGACAGGGGGAAACACCGAAGCTTTCTTT. It codes for CASSSGTGGNTEAFF.

The chain recombines TRBV6-5 with TRBJ1-1; 11 bases agree with TRBD1. The CDR3 runs 14 residues. The junction had 2 bases not matched to a gene; V was cut back by 5 bases and J by 3 bases. Germline V CDR1 and CDR2: MNHEY, SVGAGI. CDR3 sequence: CASSKGQGDTEAFF. The CDR3 DNA reads TGTGCCAGCAGTAAGGGACAGGGGGACACTGAAGCTTTCTTT.

V gene TRBV10-3 combines with J gene TRBJ2-7; D ambiguous. CDR3 length: 12 amino acids. The V end was cut by 2 bases, the J end by 3 bases, with 5 bases between. Germline CDR1 ENHRY, CDR2 SYGVKD. The CDR3 protein is CAISERSYEQYF. CDR3 coding DNA: TGTGCCATCAGTGAGCGGAGCTACGAGCAGTACTTC.